Below are 4 T cell receptor beta chains sequenced from a single sample in a study of CD8 T cells in Susac syndrome. RNA amounts of roughly 0.45 to 1 ug underwent reverse transcription with random hexamers. TCRdb processed the immunoSEQ multiplex PCR reads anew with MiXCR; each CDR3 protein has one entry. The top ten clones hold approximately 0.081% of a sample with roughly 200,000 distinct CDR3 sequences, 85% to 95% of them seen once. Sequencing input: CD4+ T cells from PBMCs. These receptors all stem from a human donor with multiple sclerosis.

With respect to this clonotype: One end of the junction does not line up with germline, which may come from a read error. The chain couples TRBV20-1 to TRBJ2-2, with D maybe TRBD2 (5 bases). Germline assignment: CDR1 DFQATT and CDR2 SNEGSKA (reference sequence). The CDR3 length is 13 residues. CDR3 DNA: TGCAGTGCTCTGACCGTCCTAACCGGGAAGCTGTTTTTT. Protein: CSALTVLTGKLFF.

V and J are TRBV30 and TRBJ2-7, with a possible D match to TRBD1 (5 bases). Germline V gene sequence: CDR1 GTSNPN, CDR2 SVGIG (reference sequence). The CDR3 extends over 12 amino acids. Trimming removed 4 bases at V and 7 bases at J, with 14 bases between. The DNA of the CDR3 is TGTGCCTGGACCACCTGGGGCTTGGAGCAGTACTTC. This codes for CAWTTWGLEQYF.

This clonotype showed up just a few times. The chain is built from TRBV12-3 or TRBV12-4 and TRBJ2-7; a weak D match, TRBD1 (5 bases). The CDR3 runs 13 residues. The ends were cut back, 3 bases at V and 3 bases at J, with 9 bases in the middle. The CDR3 DNA sequence: TGTGCCAGCAGTTTGACCAGGGACTACGAGCAGTACTTC. Translated, it gives CASSLTRDYEQYF.

V gene TRBV7-2 combines with J gene TRBJ2-7; D ambiguous. This CDR3 has 12 residues. Germline V CDR1 and CDR2: SGHTA, FQGNSA. The V end lost 3 bases, the J end lost 7 bases, and 10 bases lay between the germline ends. CDR3 sequence: CASSFPPGEQYV. DNA of the CDR3: TGTGCCAGCAGCTTTCCCCCTGGGGAGCAGTACGTC.